Below are 23 T cell receptor beta chains sequenced from a single sample in a study of blood T cell repertoires in COVID-19. Data came from immunoSEQ multiplex PCR; TCRdb stores just in-frame clones and leaves some out. This table holds about 140,000 clones, about 90% found once. The material sequenced was peripheral blood. The source of these receptors is a man in his 60s with active or convalescent COVID-19.

This rearrangement joins TRBV29-1 to TRBJ2-4; 10 positions match TRBD1. Trimming cost V 4 bases and J 6 bases; bases outside gene matches: 3. The CDR3 is 13 residues long. CDR1 and CDR2 from the germline V gene are SQVTM and ANQGSEA. CDR3 coding DNA: TGCAGCGTTGTAGGACAGGGGGGAAACATTCAGTACTTC. Translation gives CSVVGQGGNIQYF.

The chain carries TRBV9 and TRBJ2-2, with 8 bases aligning to TRBD2. There are 15 residues in the CDR3. Germline assignment: CDR1 SGDLS and CDR2 YYNGEE. Unmatched junction bases numbered 5, after V lost 4 bases and J lost 3 bases. As DNA, the CDR3 is TGTGCCAGCAGCACCCGGGGGGGTCACACCGGGGAGCTGTTTTTT. Translated: CASSTRGGHTGELFF.

This chain joins TRBV4-1 and TRBJ2-1; TRBD2 aligns across 10 bases. CDR3 size: 16 residues. The V gene end was trimmed by 4 bases and the J gene end by 4 bases; junction bases not matched to a gene: 7. Germline loops: CDR1 MGHRA, CDR2 YSYEKL. CDR3 loop: CASSPRTSGDYNEQFF. CDR3 nucleotides: TGCGCCAGCAGCCCCCGGACTAGCGGAGATTACAATGAGCAGTTCTTC.

The chain has TRBV7-9 and TRBJ2-7; perhaps TRBD2 as D (5 bases). Germline V gene sequence: CDR1 SEHNR, CDR2 FQNEAQ (reference sequence). This CDR3 contains 13 residues. The V end was cut by 5 bases, the J end by 6 bases, with 14 bases between. The DNA for the CDR3 is TGTGCCAGCAGCGCCCTCCTAGCAACCGAGCAGTACTTC. Protein sequence: CASSALLATEQYF.

This clone was detected once. The chain is built from TRBV6-5 and TRBJ1-2; D may be TRBD1 (6 bases). The length of the CDR3 is 13 residues. The germline CDR1 and CDR2 sequences are MNHEY and SVGAGI. V shed 4 bases and J shed 8 bases, with 14 bases lying between them. CDR3 DNA sequence: TGTGCCAGCAGTTTACAGGGAGTCGGCGGCTACACCTTC. It encodes CASSLQGVGGYTF.

The CDR3 is CASSLSFTSGTYEQYF. DNA of the CDR3: TGTGCCAGCAGTTTATCGTTTACTAGCGGAACCTACGAGCAGTACTTC. This rearrangement joins TRBV27 to TRBJ2-7; 8 bases are a match to TRBD2. Germline CDR1 is MNHEY and CDR2 is SMNVEV (reference sequence). Germline trimming cut 0 bases from V and 2 bases from J; bases unmatched to any gene: 6. CDR3 size: 16 residues.

This clone came up a few times. The chain employs TRBV30 and TRBJ1-2; TRBD1 agrees at 7 bases. Unmatched junction bases numbered 5, after V lost 1 base and J lost 6 bases. The germline V gene encodes CDR1 GTSNPN and CDR2 SVGIG (reference sequence). The length of the CDR3 is 13 residues. The CDR3 reads CAWSGGQLDGYTF. The CDR3 nucleotides read TGTGCCTGGAGTGGGGGACAGCTCGATGGCTACACCTTC. Combining the CDR3 with reference TRBV30 and TRBJ1-2 gives the whole variable domain SQTIHQWPATLVQPVGSPLSLECTVEGTSNPNLYWYRQAAGRGLQLLFYSVGIGQISSEVPQNLSASRPQDRQFILSSKKLLLSDSGFYLCAWSGGQLDGYTFGSGTRLTVV.

The chain has TRBV28 and TRBJ1-3; no clear D gene. In germline, CDR1 is MDHEN, CDR2 SYDVKM. The V end lost 3 bases, the J end lost 7 bases, and 7 bases lay between the germline ends. CDR3 length: 12 amino acids. The CDR3: CASSFSSNTIYF. The CDR3 DNA is TGTGCCAGCAGTTTTTCCTCCAACACCATATATTTT. Looking up the rest from reference TRBV28 and TRBJ1-3 gives the full variable domain: DVKVTQSSRYLVKRTGEKVFLECVQDMDHENMFWYRQDPGLGLRLIYFSYDVKMKEKGDIPEGYSVSREKKERFSLILESASTNQTSMYLCASSFSSNTIYFGEGSWLTVV.

V gene TRBV10-2 combines with J gene TRBJ1-4; unclear D gene. The germline V and J ends were trimmed by 6 bases and 4 bases, with 15 bases remaining between them. The germline CDR1 and CDR2 sequences are WSHSY and SAAADI. The length of the CDR3 is 15 residues. The CDR3 region is CASRDPGDSNEKLFF. The CDR3 region has the DNA TGCGCCAGCAGAGATCCCGGGGATAGTAATGAAAAACTGTTTTTT.

This clone has just a few counts. The chain links TRBV30 to TRBJ1-5; 8 bases line up with TRBD1. Germline V gene data show CDR1 as GTSNPN and CDR2 as SVGIG (reference sequence). V shed 3 bases and J 0 bases; nucleotides not matched to a gene: 7. CDR3 length equals 16 residues. CDR3 region: CAWRGRGRDSNQPQHF. For the CDR3, the DNA is TGTGCCTGGAGGGGCAGGGGGCGCGATAGCAATCAGCCCCAGCATTTT.

The chain carries TRBV27 and TRBJ2-7; TRBD2 agrees at 8 bases. CDR1 is MNHEY, CDR2 SMNVEV, per germline (reference sequence). The CDR3 extends over 16 amino acids. J gave up 6 bases and V 5 bases, and 15 bases lay outside the gene matches. The CDR3 loop is CASSAHPGLVPFEQYF. CDR3 DNA sequence: TGTGCCAGCAGTGCCCACCCGGGACTAGTACCCTTCGAGCAGTACTTC.

This clone has only one observation. The rearrangement uses TRBV27 and TRBJ1-5; maybe TRBD1 (5 bases). Germline lookup yields CDR1 MNHEY and CDR2 SMNVEV (reference sequence). The V end lost 7 bases, the J end lost 0 bases, and 22 bases lay between the germline ends. This CDR3 is 18 amino acids long. The CDR3 sequence: CASKDEGTHKDSNQPQHF. In DNA form, the CDR3 reads TGTGCCAGCAAGGATGAAGGGACTCACAAGGATAGCAATCAGCCCCAGCATTTT.

The chain links TRBV19 to TRBJ1-2, with 8 bases matching TRBD1. Per the germline V gene, CDR1 is LNHDA and CDR2 is SQIVND (reference sequence). V shed 5 bases and J 8 bases; nucleotides not matched to a gene: 7. The CDR3 spans 13 residues. The DNA of the CDR3 is TGTGCCAGTAGTGCCAGGGGGCGCATGGGCTACACCTTC. It encodes CASSARGRMGYTF.

This clone is a singleton in its sample. CDR3 DNA: TGTGCCAGCAGCTTGGGGGGAGACTATGGCTACACCTTC. The encoded protein is CASSLGGDYGYTF. The genes are TRBV5-6 and TRBJ1-2; D is unresolved. This CDR3 has 13 residues. V lost 0 bases and J 3 bases, leaving 6 bases between the germline ends. Germline values: CDR1 SGHDT, CDR2 YYEEEE.

The chain couples TRBV3-1 (or the pseudogene TRBV3-2) to TRBJ2-7; 7 nucleotides agree with TRBD2. The CDR3 sequence is 15 residues long. Trimming cost V 8 bases and J 9 bases; bases outside gene matches: 19. Germline CDR1 LGHDT, CDR2 YNNKEL (reference sequence). CDR3 in amino acids: CASGWEGATAGGQYF. Here the CDR3 DNA reads TGTGCCAGCGGTTGGGAGGGAGCTACTGCCGGTGGGCAGTACTTC.

The J gene is TRBJ2-1, the V gene TRBV27; possibly TRBD2 for D (5 bases). There are 15 residues in the CDR3. The V end was cut by 7 bases, the J end by 0 bases, with 13 bases between. Germline V lookup: CDR1 MNHEY, CDR2 SMNVEV (reference sequence). The CDR3 DNA is TGTGCCAGCACCGAAAGAGGGAGCTCCTACAATGAGCAGTTCTTC. Protein product: CASTERGSSYNEQFF.

The chain links TRBV7-9 to TRBJ1-3; possible D gene TRBD1, 6 bases. V dropped 1 base and J dropped 4 bases, with 8 bases sitting between them. The germline V gene has CDR1 SEHNR and CDR2 FQNEAQ (reference sequence). The CDR3 sequence is 14 residues long. The CDR3 region is CASSLDRVGNTIYF. The CDR3 nucleotides read TGTGCCAGCAGCTTAGACAGGGTCGGAAACACCATATATTTT.

This rearrangement joins TRBV29-1 to TRBJ1-2; 8 nucleotides line up with TRBD1. This CDR3 region has 14 residues. The germline CDR1 and CDR2 sequences are SQVTM and ANQGSEA. The V segment lost 7 bases and the J segment 4 bases; nucleotides outside the gene matches: 11. The CDR3 loop reads CSADTGTGGYGYTF. DNA for the CDR3: TGCAGCGCTGATACAGGGACAGGCGGCTATGGCTACACCTTC.

The chain links TRBV5-4 to TRBJ2-1, with D tentatively TRBD2 (6 bases). Germline V CDR1 and CDR2: SGHNT, YYREEE (reference sequence). The V end lost 1 base, the J end lost 5 bases, and 13 bases lay between the germline ends. The CDR3 consists of 15 residues. Written as DNA, the CDR3 is TGTGCCAGCAGCTTGCCGTCGGGACTCAACAATGAGCAGTTCTTC. This translates into CASSLPSGLNNEQFF.

With regard to this clone: At the DNA level, this CDR3 is encoded by other sequences in the same sample as well. The rearrangement uses TRBV6-5 and TRBJ2-7; TRBD1 matches 10 bases. The CDR3 has 14 amino acids. Germline CDR1 and CDR2: MNHEY and SVGAGI. J was trimmed by 2 bases and V by 6 bases; bases with no gene match: 4. CDR3 nucleotide sequence: TGTGCCAGCAGCCCCGGACAGGGGGCCTACGAGCAGTACTTC. Translation gives CASSPGQGAYEQYF.

There are a few counts of this clone. The chain links TRBV28 to TRBJ1-2; TRBD1 is a possible D gene (5 bases). CDR1 is MDHEN, CDR2 SYDVKM, per germline. The CDR3 extends over 16 amino acids. Trimming left V 6 bases short and J 4 bases short, with 21 bases between. CDR3 nucleotide sequence: TGTGCCAGCAGGGGGCAAGTAGTCAGGGAGGTCTATGGCTACACCTTC. It is translated as CASRGQVVREVYGYTF.

The chain recombines TRBV4-1 with TRBJ1-4; D is unclear. The CDR3 extends over 15 amino acids. CDR1 is MGHRA, CDR2 YSYEKL, per germline. Trimming shortened V by 1 base and J by 3 bases, and 9 bases separated the two germline ends. CDR3 loop: CASSQVGVANEKLFF. The CDR3 region has the DNA TGCGCCAGCAGCCAAGTCGGGGTGGCTAATGAAAAACTGTTTTTT.

The chain couples TRBV11-2 to TRBJ2-7; the match to TRBD1 covers 11 bases. With 3 bases clipped from V and 6 bases from J, the junction kept 1 base outside the gene matches. CDR3 length: 13 amino acids. CDR1 is SGHAT, CDR2 FQNNGV, per germline. The CDR3 region is CASSLGTGGEQYF. The CDR3 DNA reads as TGTGCCAGCAGCTTGGGGACAGGGGGCGAGCAGTACTTC.